This T cell receptor (beta chain) originates from a study of cytomegalovirus exposure and HLA in healthy donors. About the study: The 120 or so validation repertoires were produced on the same platform as the roughly 690 repertoires of the first cohort. This was reported in a later analysis.

The protocol was immunoSEQ multiplex PCR, while the TCRdb copy is restricted to in-frame clones and leaves out a portion. The repertoire holds 78,000 or so clones, almost 97% seen once, with 1.6% in the top ten. The study, taken as a whole, reports: Using the classifier, cytomegalovirus status was reportedly diagnosed with high specificity and sensitivity. That first-cohort TCR clusters tended to co-occur in the 100 to 150 validation repertoires was found in a later analysis. According to the study, around 160 TCR beta chains were cytomegalovirus-associated.

The CDR3 runs to 13 residues. Germline V gene lookup returns CDR1 SGHRS and CDR2 YFSETQ. Trimming pared 0 bases from V and 8 bases from J, leaving 9 bases between. A word on this clone: Its antigen remains unknown.

The genes are TRBV5-1 and TRBJ2-1; D is possibly TRBD2 (6 bases). The receptor was derived from a man younger than 30 in good health and CMV-seropositive. The sequenced sample consisted of PBMCs. The CDR3 DNA is TGCGCCAGCAGCTTGGGGGACTCTGATGAGCAGTTCTTC. It translates to CASSLGDSDEQFF.